Ten or more counts support the clone carrying this T cell receptor (beta chain). Its matching antigen is unknown. Individual cDNA molecules received unique molecular identifiers. TCRdb ran MiXCR on the 5' RACE reads and lists one entry per CDR3 protein. The sample carries fewer than 60,000 distinct CDR3 sequences, approximately 9.4% recorded once. This record comes from a study of early T cells in non-severe SARS-CoV-2 infection. Study information: Sequencing of unsorted whole blood was done on bulk RNA, leaving chains unpaired. Broader study findings: VDJdb matching favored anti-spike CD8 responses, missing private and CD4 specificities.

Losses at the gene ends were 2 bases for V and 1 base for J; bases not matched to a gene: 11. Germline V CDR1 and CDR2: DFQATT, SNEGSKA (reference sequence). The CDR3 runs to 18 residues. This sequence joins TRBV20-1 and TRBJ2-1, with 10 bases aligning to TRBD2. The origin of this receptor is an adult who was a healthcare worker with PCR-confirmed SARS-CoV-2 infection or an uninfected control (not recorded which). The sequenced sample was whole blood. This chain's CDR3 is CSARTSGRAIESYNEQFF. In DNA, the CDR3 is TGCAGTGCTAGAACGAGCGGGAGGGCCATAGAGTCCTACAATGAGCAGTTCTTC.